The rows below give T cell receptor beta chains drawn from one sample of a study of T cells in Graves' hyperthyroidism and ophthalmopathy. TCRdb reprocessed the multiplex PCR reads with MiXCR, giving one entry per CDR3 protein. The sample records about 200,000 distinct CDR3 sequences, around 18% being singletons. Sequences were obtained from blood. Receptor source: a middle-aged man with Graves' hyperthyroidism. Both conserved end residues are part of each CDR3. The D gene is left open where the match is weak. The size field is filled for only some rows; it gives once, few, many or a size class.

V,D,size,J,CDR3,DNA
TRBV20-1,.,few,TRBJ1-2,CSARDQGTYGYTF,TGCAGTGCTAGAGATCAAGGGACCTATGGCTACACCTTC
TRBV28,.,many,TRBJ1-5,CATSGRRSNFPQPQHF,TGTGCCACGTCGGGGAGACGTTCCAATTTTCCTCAGCCCCAGCATTTT
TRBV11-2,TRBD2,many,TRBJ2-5,CASSKAPPRRGEETQYF,TGTGCCAGCAGCAAAGCCCCCCCCCGGCGGGGGGAAGAGACCCAGTACTTC
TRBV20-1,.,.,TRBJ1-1,CSASLDTEAFF,TGCAGTGCCAGTTTGGACACTGAAGCTTTCTTT
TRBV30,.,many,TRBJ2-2,CACPVGGPDTGELFF,TGTGCCTGCCCTGTGGGGGGGCCCGACACCGGGGAGCTGTTTTTT
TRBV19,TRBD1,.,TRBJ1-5,CSSQTGEFQPQHF,TGTTCCAGTCAGACAGGGGAATTCCAGCCCCAGCATTTT
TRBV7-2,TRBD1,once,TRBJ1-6,CASRAGTENSPLHF,TGTGCCAGCAGGGCCGGGACAGAGAATTCACCCCTCCACTTT
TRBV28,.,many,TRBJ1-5,CASSPGMTQPQHF,TGTGCCAGCAGTCCAGGGATGACTCAGCCCCAGCATTTT
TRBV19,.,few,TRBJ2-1,CASSRLNNYNEQFF,TGTGCCAGTAGTCGCCTAAACAACTACAATGAGCAGTTCTTC
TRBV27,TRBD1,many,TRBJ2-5,CASSPTDREYQETQYF,TGTGCCAGCAGTCCTACGGACAGGGAGTACCAAGAGACCCAGTACTTC
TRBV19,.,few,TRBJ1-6,CASSISGDGSPLHF,TGTGCCAGTAGTATCTCTGGGGACGGTTCACCCCTCCACTTT
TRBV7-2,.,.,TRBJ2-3,CASSRVGGDTQYF,TGTGCCAGCAGCCGTGTAGGGGGAGATACGCAGTATTTT
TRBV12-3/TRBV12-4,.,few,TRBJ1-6,CASSLVADSPLHF,TGTGCCAGCAGTTTAGTGGCGGATTCACCCCTCCACTTT
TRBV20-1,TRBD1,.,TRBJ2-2,CSAPRGGYTGELFF,TGCAGTGCCCCTCGAGGGGGCTATACCGGGGAGCTGTTTTTT
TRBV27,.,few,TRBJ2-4,CASKGAGVNFGNIQYF,TGTGCCAGCAAAGGGGCAGGGGTTAATTTCGGAAACATTCAGTACTTC
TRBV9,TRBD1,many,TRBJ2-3,CASSAGTGSTDTQYF,TGTGCCAGCAGCGCCGGGACAGGGAGCACAGATACGCAGTATTTT
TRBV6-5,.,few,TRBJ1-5,CASSYRQHSNQPQHF,TGTGCCAGCAGTTACAGGCAGCATAGCAATCAGCCCCAGCATTTT
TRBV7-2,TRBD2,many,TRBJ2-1,CASRGGGSSYNEQFF,TGTGCCAGCAGAGGCGGGGGGAGCTCCTACAATGAGCAGTTCTTC
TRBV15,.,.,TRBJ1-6,CATSRDYVGGENSPLHF,TGTGCCACCAGCAGAGATTACGTTGGGGGGGAAAATTCACCCCTCCACTTT
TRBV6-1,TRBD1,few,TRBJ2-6,CAISRGFGANVLTF,TGTGCCATTTCCAGGGGGTTTGGGGCCAACGTCCTGACTTTC
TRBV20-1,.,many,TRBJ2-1,CSASGELFTEQFF,TGCAGTGCTAGCGGGGAATTATTCACTGAGCAGTTCTTC
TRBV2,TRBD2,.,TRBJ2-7,CASRDLVAGSYEQYF,TGTGCCAGCCGGGACTTAGTAGCGGGTTCTTACGAGCAGTACTTC
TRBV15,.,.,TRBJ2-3,CATSRGGDTDTQYF,TGTGCCACCAGCAGGGGTGGGGACACAGATACGCAGTATTTT
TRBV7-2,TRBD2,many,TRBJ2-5,CASSSQDGGGETQYF,TGTGCCAGCAGCTCTCAAGACGGGGGAGGGGAGACCCAGTACTTC
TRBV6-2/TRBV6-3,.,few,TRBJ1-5,CASSYRVTFATQPQHF,TGTGCCAGCAGTTATAGGGTCACTTTTGCCACTCAGCCCCAGCATTTT
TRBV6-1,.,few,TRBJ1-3,CASYKAVLGGNTIYF,TGTGCCAGTTACAAAGCAGTGCTCGGGGGAAACACCATATATTTT
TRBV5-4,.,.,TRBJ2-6,CASGVSGANVLTF,TGTGCCAGCGGGGTATCTGGGGCCAACGTCCTGACTTTC
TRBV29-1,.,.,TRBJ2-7,CSVEGTRLDLDEQYF,TGCAGCGTTGAAGGCACCAGGCTGGACCTAGACGAGCAGTACTTC
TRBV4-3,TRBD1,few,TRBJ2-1,CASSHPGTGNRDEQFF,TGCGCCAGCAGCCACCCCGGGACAGGGAATCGGGATGAGCAGTTCTTC
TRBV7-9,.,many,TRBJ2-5,CASSDRDKGPQETQYF,TGTGCCAGCAGCGACCGGGACAAGGGGCCCCAAGAGACCCAGTACTTC
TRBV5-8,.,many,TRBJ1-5,CASMRANQPQHF,TGTGCCAGCATGCGTGCCAATCAGCCCCAGCATTTT
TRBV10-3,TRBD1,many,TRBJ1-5,CAISAGTGRLNQPQHF,TGTGCCATCAGTGCCGGGACAGGGCGACTCAATCAGCCCCAGCATTTT
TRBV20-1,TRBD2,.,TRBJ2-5,CSASGTSGRLETQYF,TGCAGTGCTAGTGGGACTAGCGGGAGACTTGAGACCCAGTACTTC
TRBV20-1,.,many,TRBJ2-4,CSAIQRRSKNIQYF,TGCAGTGCTATTCAGCGCAGATCCAAAAACATTCAGTACTTC
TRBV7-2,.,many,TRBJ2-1,CASSGGGTYGNEQFF,TGTGCCAGCAGCGGGGGTGGGACATACGGCAATGAGCAGTTCTTC
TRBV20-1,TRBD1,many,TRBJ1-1,CSAMKGNRGSTEAFF,TGCAGTGCTATGAAAGGGAACAGGGGTAGCACTGAAGCTTTCTTT
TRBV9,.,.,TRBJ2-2,CASSVSGDSNTGELFF,TGTGCCAGCAGCGTCAGTGGGGACTCGAACACCGGGGAGCTGTTTTTT
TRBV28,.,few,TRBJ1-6,CASGNPVNSPLHF,TGTGCCAGCGGGAACCCAGTTAATTCACCCCTCCACTTT
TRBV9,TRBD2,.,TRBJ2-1,CASSPRGLAGSNEQFF,TGTGCCAGCAGCCCCAGAGGACTAGCGGGGAGCAATGAGCAGTTCTTC